These 22 T cell receptor beta chains share one sample of origin, sequenced in a study of T cells in Graves' hyperthyroidism and ophthalmopathy. Regions amplified from RNA transcripts were the TCR beta CDR3 regions. First-round RT-PCR of the TCR CDR3 relied on the HTBI primer set. MiXCR was run by TCRdb on the multiplex PCR reads, yielding one entry per CDR3 protein. The repertoire holds approximately 600,000 distinct CDR3 sequences, with about 14% as singletons. The sequencing sample was made of blood. These receptors came from a woman in her twenties or thirties with Graves' hyperthyroidism that later progressed to Graves' ophthalmopathy.

This clonotype was detected many times. This rearrangement joins TRBV29-1 to TRBJ1-1; 7 bases match TRBD1. The CDR3 is 13 residues long. With 6 bases clipped from V and 3 bases from J, the junction kept 7 bases outside the gene matches. Germline V gene sequence: CDR1 SQVTM, CDR2 ANQGSEA. This CDR3 reads CSVQGTEDTEAFF. In nucleotides, the CDR3 is TGCAGCGTACAGGGGACAGAAGACACTGAAGCTTTCTTT. The variable domain in full, with the rest retrieved from reference TRBV29-1 and TRBJ1-1, is SAVISQKPSRDICQRGTSLTIQCQVDSQVTMMFWYRQQPGQSLTLIATANQGSEATYESGFVIDKFPISRPNLTFSTLTVSNMSPEDSSIYLCSVQGTEDTEAFFGQGTRLTVV.

This clonotype occurred many times. V is TRBV19 and J is TRBJ1-2; a possible D gene is TRBD1 (6 bases). Germline loops: CDR1 LNHDA, CDR2 SQIVND (reference sequence). Between the trimmed V and J ends, which lost 3 bases and 5 bases, there was a span of 22 bases. The CDR3 has 17 residues. The CDR3 DNA sequence: TGTGCCAGTAGTATCCAGTCTTCCGGGACAAAAATTTATGGCTACACCTTC. As protein: CASSIQSSGTKIYGYTF.

This clonotype was seen more than once but under ten times. The chain carries TRBV12-3 or TRBV12-4 and TRBJ2-7; D possibly corresponds to TRBD1 (6 bases). The CDR3 runs to 17 residues. The V end lost 5 bases, the J end lost 0 bases, and 20 bases lay between the germline ends. CDR3 region: CASSGEEQGLSSYEQYF. CDR3 bases: TGTGCCAGCAGTGGCGAAGAACAGGGCCTAAGCTCCTACGAGCAGTACTTC.

This clonotype turned up a few times. The genes are TRBV24-1 and TRBJ2-2; no reliable D call. Germline V gene sequence: CDR1 KGHDR, CDR2 SFDVKD. The length of the CDR3 is 14 residues. Trimming removed 4 bases from V and 2 bases from J, with 7 bases in between. The CDR3 coding sequence is TGTGCCACCAGTGACCACGGTAACACCGGGGAGCTGTTTTTT. Its protein product is CATSDHGNTGELFF.

This clonotype appeared a few times. The chain links TRBV13 to TRBJ2-2; 9 positions match TRBD2. Germline trimming cut 3 bases from V and 0 bases from J; bases unmatched to any gene: 8. CDR1 is PRHDT and CDR2 is FYEKMQ in the germline V gene (reference sequence). The CDR3 sequence is 18 residues long. CDR3 in amino acids: CASSFRSGRTSNTGELFF. DNA of the CDR3: TGTGCCAGCAGCTTCCGTAGCGGGAGAACATCGAACACCGGGGAGCTGTTTTTT.

This clonotype was counted at least ten times. This chain links TRBV30 with TRBJ2-3; D unclear. Germline V gene data show CDR1 as GTSNPN and CDR2 as SVGIG (reference sequence). The ends were cut back, 0 bases at V and 7 bases at J, with 5 bases in the middle. CDR3 length: 11 amino acids. For the CDR3, the DNA is TGTGCCTGGAGTGTACCGTATACGCAGTATTTT. It is translated as CAWSVPYTQYF. Full variable domain (missing parts from reference TRBV30 and TRBJ2-3): SQTIHQWPATLVQPVGSPLSLECTVEGTSNPNLYWYRQAAGRGLQLLFYSVGIGQISSEVPQNLSASRPQDRQFILSSKKLLLSDSGFYLCAWSVPYTQYFGPGTRLTVL.

This chain links TRBV20-1 with TRBJ2-2; 7 nucleotides match TRBD2. Germline-derived CDR1 and CDR2 are DFQATT and SNEGSKA (reference sequence). The CDR3 sequence is 15 residues long. V trimming: 0 bases; J trimming: 4 bases; junction bases outside the gene matches: 5. The CDR3 DNA reads TGCAGTGCTAGAGATGCGGGAGCCAGCACCGGGGAGCTGTTTTTT. The encoded protein is CSARDAGASTGELFF.

The rearrangement uses TRBV20-1 and TRBJ2-6, with 9 bases lining up with TRBD1. CDR1 is DFQATT and CDR2 is SNEGSKA in the germline V gene (reference sequence). Germline trimming cut 1 base from V and 0 bases from J; bases unmatched to any gene: 4. This CDR3 comprises 17 residues. The CDR3 DNA sequence: TGCAGTGCTAGAGTAACAGGGGGCGGCTCTGGGGCCAACGTCCTGACTTTC. It codes for CSARVTGGGSGANVLTF.

This rearrangement joins TRBV24-1 to TRBJ1-1, with D possibly TRBD1 on 5 matching bases. Trimming took 5 bases from V and 8 from J, leaving 11 bases between them. Germline CDR1 is KGHDR and CDR2 is SFDVKD. There are 12 residues in the CDR3. CDR3 protein: CATSGINREAFF. The CDR3 nucleotides are TGTGCCACCAGTGGTATTAACAGGGAAGCTTTCTTT.

The V gene is TRBV20-1, the J gene TRBJ2-4, with D tentatively TRBD2 (5 bases). V lost 1 base, J lost 0 bases, and 13 bases lay in between. CDR3 length: 16 amino acids. The germline V gene has CDR1 DFQATT and CDR2 SNEGSKA (reference sequence). The CDR3 coding sequence is TGCAGTGCTAGAGGGTCCCAAGCGGTAGCCAAAAACATTCAGTACTTC. Its protein is CSARGSQAVAKNIQYF.

This clonotype occurred many times. The DNA of the CDR3 is TGCGCCAGCAGCCAAGAGTGGGGGAATGAAAAACTGTTTTTT. Its protein product is CASSQEWGNEKLFF. The V gene is TRBV4-1, the J gene TRBJ1-4; TRBD1 might be the D (5 bases). V was pared by 0 bases and J by 5 bases, with 7 bases between. The length of the CDR3 is 14 residues. The V gene's germline CDR1 is MGHRA and CDR2 YSYEKL.

This clonotype was picked up many times. A read error may explain this, as a much larger clone is one base away. Without the conserved terminal phenylalanine or tryptophan, this CDR3 likely stems from a read error. The chain employs TRBV11-2 and TRBJ1-1, with 7 bases fitting TRBD1. Trimming cost V 5 bases and J 6 bases; bases outside gene matches: 3. CDR3 length equals 12 residues. Germline V CDR1 and CDR2: SGHAT, FQNNGV. The CDR3 region is CASSPDRAEAFC. CDR3 sequence (DNA): TGTGCCAGCAGCCCTGACAGGGCTGAAGCTTTCTGT.

This clonotype was observed at least ten times. The chain combines TRBV18 with TRBJ2-3; 7 nucleotides align to TRBD2. Germline trimming cut 0 bases from V and 2 bases from J; bases unmatched to any gene: 5. The CDR3 has 16 amino acids. Germline CDR1 KGHSH, CDR2 LQKENI. CDR3 amino acids: CASSPPEAGDTDTQYF. CDR3 in DNA: TGTGCCAGCTCACCACCGGAGGCGGGAGACACAGATACGCAGTATTTT.

The chain uses TRBV19 and TRBJ2-1, with 11 positions matching TRBD2. This CDR3 has 17 amino acids. The V gene's germline CDR1 is LNHDA and CDR2 SQIVND (reference sequence). Germline trimming cut 9 bases from V and 1 base from J; bases unmatched to any gene: 11. The CDR3 coding sequence is TGTGCCAGGAGTCCCACTAGCGGGAGCTTTTCCTACAATGAGCAGTTCTTC. Translated: CARSPTSGSFSYNEQFF.

This clonotype has ten or more counts. V and J are TRBV11-3 and TRBJ2-1, with D tentatively TRBD2 (5 bases). V was trimmed by 4 bases and J by 2 bases, leaving 15 bases between them. From germline, CDR1 is SGHNT and CDR2 YENEEA. The CDR3 consists of 16 residues. The CDR3 DNA follows: TGTGCCAGCAGCTATCTGTCGGACTCCCCCTACAATGAGCAGTTCTTC. Translated, it gives CASSYLSDSPYNEQFF.

This clonotype was seen many times. The rearrangement links TRBV11-3 to TRBJ2-2; 13 bases map to TRBD2. V dropped 0 bases and J dropped 6; count of bases not matched to a gene: 7. The germline gives CDR1 SGHNT, CDR2 YENEEA. The CDR3 is 18 amino acids. CDR3: CASSLDVRLAGGPGELFF. In DNA, the CDR3 is TGTGCCAGCAGCTTAGATGTCCGACTAGCGGGAGGCCCCGGGGAGCTGTTTTTT.

In the case of this clonotype: Compared with germline, one end of the junction differs, possibly owing to a read error. V gene TRBV14 combines with J gene TRBJ2-5; the D call may be TRBD1 or TRBD2 (6 bases each). CDR1 and CDR2 (germline): SGHDN, FVKESK. The CDR3 totals 16 residues. The CDR3 DNA sequence: TGTACCAGCAGCCAAGATCGAGGGGGGATCGGCGAGACCCAGTGCTTC. Its translation: CTSSQDRGGIGETQCF.

This clonotype was counted at least ten times. This chain connects TRBV30 to TRBJ2-1, with TRBD1 matching 10 bases. This CDR3 region has 15 residues. Trimming took 3 bases from V and 10 from J; bases not matched to a gene: 12. Germline CDR1 reads GTSNPN; CDR2 reads SVGIG (reference sequence). CDR3 DNA sequence: TGTGCCTGGAGACATGGGACAGGGGTACTGACGGAGCAGTTCTTC. Protein product: CAWRHGTGVLTEQFF.

Only a few counts were recorded for this clonotype. V and J are TRBV6-9 and TRBJ2-1; tentatively, D is TRBD2 (6 bases). V lost 8 bases, J lost 6 bases, and 20 bases lay in between. Germline lookup yields CDR1 MNHGY and CDR2 SVAAGI. The CDR3 sequence is 15 residues long. As DNA, the CDR3 is TGTGCCAGCGTGGCCTTCGGGACTTACTGCAATGAGCAGTTCTTC. It specifies CASVAFGTYCNEQFF.

This clonotype was counted ten times or more. The genes are TRBV14 and TRBJ1-1, with TRBD1 as a possible D gene (5 bases). Per germline, CDR1 SGHDN and CDR2 FVKESK. This CDR3 is 15 amino acids long. Deletions cut 0 bases from V and 7 bases from J, with 15 bases between. The DNA for the CDR3 is TGTGCCAGCAGCCAAGATAGTACAAACAGGCGTGAAGCTTTCTTT. This encodes CASSQDSTNRREAFF.

The table lists this clonotype with many counts. The chain is built from TRBV12-3 or TRBV12-4 and TRBJ2-1; 11 bases agree with TRBD2. The trim removed 6 bases at V and 7 bases at J, leaving 5 bases unmatched. The CDR3 is 14 residues long. The CDR3 region has the DNA TGTGCCAGCAGAACTTCTAGCGGGAGGAATGAGCAGTTCTTC. Translation: CASRTSSGRNEQFF.

The table lists this clonotype with a few counts. The chain has TRBV5-1 and TRBJ2-7, with 8 positions matching TRBD2. Germline V gene data show CDR1 as SGHRS and CDR2 as YFSETQ. After removal of 5 bases from V and 3 bases from J, the junction contained 7 bases not matched to a gene. The CDR3 runs to 14 residues. CDR3 nucleotides: TGCGCCAGCAGTAATCCCGGGACTAGCTACGAGCAGTACTTC. This gives the protein CASSNPGTSYEQYF.